One and the same sample provided the 7 T cell receptor beta chains below, sequenced in a study of cytomegalovirus exposure and HLA in healthy donors. The PCR used 60 Vbeta and 13 Jbeta primers. Generated by immunoSEQ multiplex PCR, the TCRdb table keeps only in-frame clones and is missing some. The sample shows approximately 200,000 clones, 65% to 80% of them seen only once. The sequenced sample consisted of PBMCs. Receptors originate from a middle-aged man in good health and CMV-seronegative.

This chain uses TRBV7-6 with TRBJ2-1; 11 bases are shared with TRBD1. This CDR3 has 16 residues. Germline loops: CDR1 SGHVS, CDR2 FNYEAQ. The junction had 11 bases not matched to a gene; V was cut back by 7 bases and J by 6 bases. CDR3 sequence: CASTRSGTGGSNEQFF. The CDR3 DNA reads as TGTGCCAGCACCAGAAGTGGGACAGGGGGTTCCAATGAGCAGTTCTTC.

The gene calls are TRBV29-1 and TRBJ2-1; TRBD1 aligns across 7 bases. Germline assignment: CDR1 SQVTM and CDR2 ANQGSEA. The CDR3 length is 12 residues. Trimming took 4 bases from V and 8 from J; bases not matched to a gene: 5. CDR3 nucleotide sequence: TGCAGCGTTGTAGACAGGGTTGATGAGCAGTTCTTC. It is translated as CSVVDRVDEQFF.

The chain couples TRBV4-2 to TRBJ1-2; no clear D gene. With 0 bases removed from V and 8 bases from J, the gap between germline ends came to 7 bases. The CDR3 is 12 residues long. CDR1 and CDR2 (germline): LGHNA, YNFKEQ. CDR3: CASSQEVRGYTF. The CDR3 DNA is TGTGCCAGCAGCCAAGAAGTCAGGGGCTACACCTTC.

This clone was seen a single time. The chain employs TRBV2 and TRBJ2-7; unclear D gene. The length of the CDR3 is 12 residues. The V and J ends lost 6 bases and 5 bases respectively, with 11 bases between them. Germline V gives CDR1 SNHLY, CDR2 FYNNEI. Written as DNA, the CDR3 is TGTGCCAGCAGCGTTACTAAGAACGAGCAGTACTTC. As protein: CASSVTKNEQYF. Drawing the rest from reference TRBV2 and TRBJ2-7, the complete variable domain is EPEVTQTPSHQVTQMGQEVILRCVPISNHLYFYWYRQILGQKVEFLVSFYNNEISEKSEIFDDQFSVERPDGSNFTLKIRSTKLEDSAMYFCASSVTKNEQYFGPGTRLTVT.

The chain carries TRBV6-1 and TRBJ1-1; 7 bases agree with TRBD1. This CDR3 comprises 15 residues. The germline CDR1 and CDR2 sequences are MNHNS and SASEGT. V dropped 6 bases and J dropped 4; count of bases not matched to a gene: 11. CDR3 in amino acids: CASRTGARGFTEAFF. The CDR3 DNA follows: TGTGCCAGCAGAACAGGGGCGCGGGGCTTCACTGAAGCTTTCTTT.

The rearrangement links TRBV5-1 to TRBJ2-7, with D possibly matching TRBD2 (5 bases). V shed 5 bases and J shed 1 base, with 7 bases lying between them. This CDR3 has 12 amino acids. Germline V lookup: CDR1 SGHRS, CDR2 YFSETQ. CDR3 protein: CASRRGSYEQYF. For the CDR3, the DNA is TGCGCCAGCAGACGGGGTTCCTACGAGCAGTACTTC.

The gene calls are TRBV6-1 and TRBJ2-7; a possible D gene is TRBD1 (6 bases). The CDR3 totals 13 residues. The germline CDR1 and CDR2 sequences are MNHNS and SASEGT. V lost 6 bases and J 0 bases, leaving 9 bases between the germline ends. CDR3 amino acids: CASRDSSSYEQYF. In DNA form, the CDR3 reads TGTGCCAGCAGGGACAGCAGCTCCTACGAGCAGTACTTC.